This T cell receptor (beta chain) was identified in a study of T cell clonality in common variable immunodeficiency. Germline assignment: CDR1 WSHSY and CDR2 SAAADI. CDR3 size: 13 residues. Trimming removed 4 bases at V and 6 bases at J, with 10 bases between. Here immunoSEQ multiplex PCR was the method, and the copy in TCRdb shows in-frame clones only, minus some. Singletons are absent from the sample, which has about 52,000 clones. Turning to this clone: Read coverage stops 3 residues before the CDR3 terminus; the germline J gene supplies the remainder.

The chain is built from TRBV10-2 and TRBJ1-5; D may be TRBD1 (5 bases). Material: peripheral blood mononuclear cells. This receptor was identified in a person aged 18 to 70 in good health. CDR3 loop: CASSGAGRQPQHF. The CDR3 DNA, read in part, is TGCGCCAGCAGTGGGGCAGGGCGTCAGCCC.